The clone carrying this T cell receptor (beta chain) was counted a few times. This sample is drawn from a study of CD8+CD57+ T cells in acquired aplastic anemia. TCR beta VDJ and CDR3 profiling used genomic DNA as template. A single record per CDR3 protein comes from TCRdb applying MiXCR to the reads. There are 150,000 to 200,000 distinct CDR3 sequences in the sample; 45% to 60% occur only once, and 10% to 15% lies in the top ten. Flow cytometry had shown expanded CD8+CD57+ cells in the patients chosen for sequencing. Germline V gene sequence: CDR1 SNHLY, CDR2 FYNNEI. This CDR3 has 15 residues. V lost 6 bases, J lost 6 bases, and 4 bases stayed unmatched.

The receptor comes from a human donor with aplastic anemia. This sequence joins TRBV2 and TRBJ2-2, with 13 nucleotides matching TRBD2. Sequencing was performed on sorted CD4+, CD8+, or CD8+CD57+ T cells (not recorded which) from PBMCs. The CDR3 sequence is CASSGLAGVAGELFF. The CDR3, as DNA: TGTGCCAGCAGCGGACTAGCGGGGGTTGCCGGGGAGCTGTTTTTT.